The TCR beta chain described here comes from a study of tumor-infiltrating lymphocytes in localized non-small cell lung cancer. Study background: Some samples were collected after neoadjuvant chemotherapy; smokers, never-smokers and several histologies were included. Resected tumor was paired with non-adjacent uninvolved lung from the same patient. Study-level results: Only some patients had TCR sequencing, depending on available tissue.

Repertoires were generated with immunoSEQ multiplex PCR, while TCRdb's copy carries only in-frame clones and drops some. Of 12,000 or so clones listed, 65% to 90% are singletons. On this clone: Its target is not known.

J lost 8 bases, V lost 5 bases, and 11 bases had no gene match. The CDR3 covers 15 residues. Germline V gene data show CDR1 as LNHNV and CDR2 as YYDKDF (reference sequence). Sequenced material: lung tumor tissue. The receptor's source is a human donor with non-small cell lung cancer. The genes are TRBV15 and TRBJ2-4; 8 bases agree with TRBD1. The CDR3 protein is CATSWDRSTKDIQYF. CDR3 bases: TGTGCCACCAGCTGGGACAGGTCTACGAAGGACATTCAGTACTTC.